The 18 T cell receptor beta chains in this list originate from one sample, sequenced in a study of cytomegalovirus exposure and HLA in healthy donors. Both 60 Vbeta primers and 13 Jbeta primers went into the PCR. Libraries were prepared by immunoSEQ multiplex PCR; TCRdb keeps only in-frame clonotypes and omits some of them. The sample features 120,000 or so clones, with around 4% in its top ten. Specimen: PBMCs. The source is a man in his late teens or twenties in good health and CMV-seronegative.

The chain employs TRBV27 and TRBJ2-1, with D hard to call. Germline V gene sequence: CDR1 MNHEY, CDR2 SMNVEV (reference sequence). Trimming shortened V by 0 bases and J by 8 bases, and 11 bases separated the two germline ends. The CDR3 contains 14 residues. For the CDR3, the DNA is TGTGCCAGCAGTTTATCGCAGACACACCATGAGCAGTTCTTC. Translation gives CASSLSQTHHEQFF.

The chain uses TRBV7-9 and TRBJ2-3; maybe TRBD2 (6 bases). In germline, CDR1 is SEHNR, CDR2 FQNEAQ (reference sequence). Trimming took 5 bases from V and 2 from J, leaving 14 bases between them. The CDR3 is 15 amino acids. The CDR3 region has the DNA TGTGCCAGCAGCGTAGGACTACGATCCACAGATACGCAGTATTTT. Amino acid sequence: CASSVGLRSTDTQYF.

The V and J genes are TRBV21-1 and TRBJ2-1; the table's D call of TRBD2 was not tested on the DNA. TRBV21-1 has pseudogene status. The CDR3 contains 10 residues. CDR3 sequence reads: CASEGGEQFF. As DNA, the CDR3 is TGTGCCAGCGAAGGAGGTGAGCAGTTCTTC.

V usage is TRBV5-4 and J usage is TRBJ1-4; D perhaps matches TRBD1 (6 bases). CDR3 length: 16 residues. The V gene's germline CDR1 is SGHNT and CDR2 YYREEE (reference sequence). Trimming cost V 0 bases and J 7 bases, with 16 bases left between them. The CDR3 here is CASSLGDTGLGEKLFF. As DNA, the CDR3 is TGTGCCAGCAGCTTGGGAGACACAGGGTTAGGTGAAAAACTGTTTTTT.

The chain joins TRBV6-1 to TRBJ2-5, with TRBD2 as a possible D gene (5 bases). Trimming stripped 11 bases from V and 5 bases from J, with 9 bases between. The CDR3 length is 10 residues. CDR1 is MNHNS, CDR2 SASEGT, per germline. The CDR3: CASGGETQYF. In DNA, the CDR3 is TGTGCCTCGGGCGGGGAGACCCAGTACTTC.

The chain has TRBV18 and TRBJ2-1; 9 bases match TRBD2. This CDR3 has 14 amino acids. V was clipped by 5 bases and J by 7 bases; unmatched bases: 6. Looked up from germline, CDR1 is KGHSH and CDR2 is LQKENI. The CDR3 protein is CASSDFSGSNEQFF. The CDR3 DNA is TGTGCCAGCTCAGATTTTAGCGGGAGTAATGAGCAGTTCTTC.

The chain joins TRBV5-4 to TRBJ1-5; D gene ambiguous. This CDR3 is 14 amino acids long. Germline V gene sequence: CDR1 SGHNT, CDR2 YYREEE (reference sequence). Trimming removed 3 bases from V and 1 base from J, with 8 bases in between. The CDR3: CASSSYQSNQPQHF. The CDR3 DNA reads TGTGCCAGCAGCTCTTACCAGAGCAATCAGCCCCAGCATTTT.

V is TRBV2 and J is TRBJ2-5; 9 nucleotides line up with TRBD2. The junction had 13 bases not matched to a gene; V was cut back by 6 bases and J by 5 bases. CDR1 SNHLY and CDR2 FYNNEI come from the germline V gene. The CDR3 loop spans 16 amino acids. The CDR3 region has the DNA TGTGCCAGCAGCCCGGCGGGTAGCGGGGGATGGGAGACCCAGTACTTC. It translates to CASSPAGSGGWETQYF.

The V gene is TRBV27, the J gene TRBJ2-7; possibly TRBD2 for D (6 bases). From germline, CDR1 is MNHEY and CDR2 SMNVEV (reference sequence). Trimming left V 4 bases short and J 6 bases short, with 19 bases between. This CDR3 region has 15 residues. This CDR3 is CASSSPDQRGFEQYF. CDR3 coding DNA: TGTGCCAGCAGTTCCCCTGATCAACGGGGGTTCGAGCAGTACTTC.

The V and J genes are TRBV14 and TRBJ2-5, with a weak D call TRBD2 (6 bases). Trimming took 6 bases from V and 5 from J, leaving 16 bases between them. This CDR3 has 14 amino acids. The germline V gene has CDR1 SGHDN and CDR2 FVKESK. The CDR3 reads CASSTGEERETQYF. CDR3 nucleotide sequence: TGTGCCAGCAGTACGGGAGAGGAGCGGGAGACCCAGTACTTC.

V and J are TRBV27 and TRBJ1-2; the D gene is possibly TRBD1 (6 bases). With 2 bases removed from V and 6 bases from J, the gap between germline ends came to 10 bases. This CDR3 has 13 residues. Germline V gene sequence: CDR1 MNHEY, CDR2 SMNVEV (reference sequence). DNA of the CDR3: TGTGCCAGCAGTTTAGGGGGCATAGATGGCTACACCTTC. This gives the protein CASSLGGIDGYTF.

The genes are TRBV9 and TRBJ1-2, with TRBD1 matching over 9 bases. The V gene end was trimmed by 4 bases and the J gene end by 4 bases; junction bases not matched to a gene: 8. The germline V gene has CDR1 SGDLS and CDR2 YYNGEE. The CDR3 length is 15 residues. CDR3 DNA: TGTGCCAGCAGCCCGGGGGACAGGGTGAGCTATGGCTACACCTTC. It specifies CASSPGDRVSYGYTF.

This CDR3 reads CASSPSSSYEQYF. The CDR3 bases are TGTGCCAGCAGCCCCAGTAGCTCCTACGAGCAGTACTTC. This chain links TRBV6-5 with TRBJ2-5; D not certain. TRBJ2-7 explains the end of the DNA better; the J call may be wrong. CDR1 and CDR2 from the germline V gene are MNHEY and SVGAGI. The CDR3 spans 13 residues.

The gene calls are TRBV4-1 and TRBJ1-4; 9 positions agree with TRBD1. Germline assignment: CDR1 MGHRA and CDR2 YSYEKL. The V gene end was trimmed by 2 bases and the J gene end by 8 bases; junction bases not matched to a gene: 6. The CDR3 spans 15 residues. The CDR3 loop reads CASSQIQGAREKLFF. CDR3 DNA sequence: TGCGCCAGCAGCCAAATACAGGGGGCTAGGGAAAAACTGTTTTTT.

This chain connects TRBV6-1 to TRBJ1-2; TRBD1 matches at 7 bases. The germline V gene encodes CDR1 MNHNS and CDR2 SASEGT. Germline trimming cut 9 bases from V and 3 bases from J; bases unmatched to any gene: 7. The length of the CDR3 is 13 residues. CDR3 in amino acids: CASSTDRDYGYTF. CDR3 coding DNA: TGTGCCAGTTCGACCGACAGGGACTATGGCTACACCTTC.

The chain links TRBV6-1 to TRBJ2-7, with a weak D call TRBD2 (5 bases). From germline, CDR1 is MNHNS and CDR2 SASEGT. This CDR3 has 13 amino acids. The V and J ends lost 3 bases and 7 bases respectively, with 13 bases between them. The CDR3 sequence is CASSEYRGGEQYF. CDR3 coding DNA: TGTGCCAGCAGTGAGTACAGAGGAGGAGAGCAGTACTTC.

The chain recombines TRBV6-5 with TRBJ2-7; D perhaps matches TRBD2 (6 bases). The CDR3 covers 12 residues. Germline V gene lookup returns CDR1 MNHEY and CDR2 SVGAGI. V was clipped by 7 bases and J by 7 bases, with 14 bases between them. This CDR3 reads CASTGLGREQYF. The CDR3, as DNA: TGTGCCAGCACAGGACTGGGGAGGGAGCAGTACTTC.

A note on this clone: Distinct nucleotide sequences in the sample also encode this CDR3. V gene TRBV28 combines with J gene TRBJ1-1; no definite D call. With 5 bases removed from V and 0 bases from J, the gap between germline ends came to 10 bases. Germline V lookup: CDR1 MDHEN, CDR2 SYDVKM. The CDR3 length is 14 residues. The CDR3 DNA reads TGTGCCAGCAGTGGGAGTACCTTGAACACTGAAGCTTTCTTT. Translation: CASSGSTLNTEAFF.